This passage covers 19 T cell receptor beta chains from one sample sequenced in a study of blood T cell repertoires in COVID-19. The protocol was immunoSEQ multiplex PCR, while the TCRdb copy is restricted to in-frame clones and leaves out a portion. Of 470,000 or so clones listed, about 85% were seen once; the top ten hold just under 2%. Material for sequencing was PBMCs or T cells enriched from blood (not recorded which). These receptors all stem from a young woman with acute COVID-19.

This clone was detected a few times. The gene calls are TRBV19 and TRBJ1-2; 11 bases are a match to TRBD1. The CDR3 totals 14 residues. With V trimmed by 7 bases and J by 8 bases, 9 bases remained unmatched. CDR1 is LNHDA, CDR2 SQIVND, per germline (reference sequence). CDR3 sequence reads: CASTKDRGPGGYTF. CDR3 nucleotide sequence: TGTGCCAGTACTAAGGACAGGGGGCCTGGAGGCTACACCTTC.

The CDR3 here is CASSATGGSTDTQYF. CDR3 DNA sequence: TGTGCCAGCAGCGCGACAGGGGGGAGCACAGATACGCAGTATTTT. The chain recombines TRBV5-4 with TRBJ2-3; 9 bases line up with TRBD1. The CDR3 loop spans 15 amino acids. With V trimmed by 4 bases and J by 0 bases, 3 bases remained unmatched. Germline V lookup: CDR1 SGHNT, CDR2 YYREEE (reference sequence). Together with reference TRBV5-4 and TRBJ2-3, the CDR3 gives the full variable domain: ETGVTQSPTHLIKTRGQQVTLRCSSQSGHNTVSWYQQALGQGPQFIFQYYREEENGRGNFPPRFSGLQFPNYSSELNVNALELDDSALYLCASSATGGSTDTQYFGPGTRLTVL.

This rearrangement joins TRBV7-2 to TRBJ1-2, with TRBD1 identical over 10 bases. This CDR3 has 16 residues. Germline-derived CDR1 and CDR2 are SGHTA and FQGNSA. J gave up 4 bases and V 1 base, and 6 bases lay outside the gene matches. Here the CDR3 reads CASSLDSRTGGYGYTF. The CDR3 bases are TGTGCCAGCAGCTTAGATTCTAGGACAGGGGGCTATGGCTACACCTTC.

V usage is TRBV19 and J usage is TRBJ1-5; D is possibly TRBD1 (5 bases). Germline V lookup: CDR1 LNHDA, CDR2 SQIVND (reference sequence). The CDR3 loop spans 13 amino acids. The V end lost 5 bases, the J end lost 7 bases, and 12 bases lay between the germline ends. This CDR3 is CASSSGFEQPQHF. CDR3 coding DNA: TGTGCCAGTAGTTCAGGGTTTGAACAGCCCCAGCATTTT. Filled out from reference TRBV19 and TRBJ1-5, the complete variable domain reads DGGITQSPKYLFRKEGQNVTLSCEQNLNHDAMYWYRQDPGQGLRLIYYSQIVNDFQKGDIAEGYSVSREKKESFPLTVTSAQKNPTAFYLCASSSGFEQPQHFGDGTRLSIL.

The V call is TRBV7-2, the J call TRBJ1-5, with D maybe TRBD1 (6 bases). The V gene's germline CDR1 is SGHTA and CDR2 FQGNSA. This CDR3 has 13 residues. V lost 5 bases to trimming and J lost 7 bases, with 12 bases between them. DNA for the CDR3: TGTGCCAGCAGCCCAGGGGTTCGGCAGCCCCAGCATTTT. Translated: CASSPGVRQPQHF.

The chain employs TRBV24-1 and TRBJ2-2, with TRBD1 matching 12 bases. This CDR3 is 15 amino acids long. Germline lookup yields CDR1 KGHDR and CDR2 SFDVKD. J gave up 4 bases and V 9 bases, and 5 bases lay outside the gene matches. The CDR3 DNA is TGTGCCACCGGGGACAGGGGGCAGTCCACCGGGGAGCTGTTTTTT. It encodes CATGDRGQSTGELFF.

This rearrangement joins TRBV7-2 to TRBJ2-2; weak D call: TRBD2 (7 bases). Trimming took off 5 bases at V and 4 bases at J, with 17 bases between the two ends. Germline lookup yields CDR1 SGHTA and CDR2 FQGNSA. This CDR3 has 16 amino acids. This CDR3 reads CASSPSAGAGTGELFF. In DNA form, the CDR3 reads TGTGCCAGCAGCCCCTCCGCGGGGGCGGGCACCGGGGAGCTGTTTTTT.

The chain joins TRBV2 to TRBJ1-4, with TRBD1 matching 9 bases. CDR1 is SNHLY, CDR2 FYNNEI, per germline. The trim removed 6 bases at V and 4 bases at J, leaving 6 bases unmatched. The CDR3 sequence is 15 residues long. CDR3 in DNA: TGTGCCAGCAGGGCCCGGACAGGGGTTAATGAAAAACTGTTTTTT. Its translation: CASRARTGVNEKLFF.

The chain uses TRBV19 and TRBJ1-4, with D uncertain. The CDR3 length is 16 residues. V lost 7 bases, J lost 8 bases, and 23 bases lay in between. Germline V CDR1 and CDR2: LNHDA, SQIVND (reference sequence). CDR3 coding DNA: TGTGCCAGTAATAACCACTTCGCGGAAAAGGAAGAAAAACTGTTTTTT. Its translation is CASNNHFAEKEEKLFF.

This clone was counted many times. The chain is built from TRBV21-1 and TRBJ1-5. TRBV21-1 has pseudogene status. The CDR3 runs 16 residues. The CDR3 DNA reads as TGTGCCAGCAGCACCCGAGGCCGGAGGCTCACTCAGCCCCAGCATTTT. Its protein product is CASSTRGRRLTQPQHF.

J is TRBJ2-7 and V is TRBV7-8, with a possible D match to TRBD1 (6 bases). The CDR3 consists of 15 residues. V was shortened by 2 bases and J by 4 bases, with 15 bases between the two germline ends. Germline values: CDR1 SGHVS, CDR2 FQNEAQ. The CDR3 reads CASSLRLQGSYEQYF. The CDR3 coding sequence is TGTGCCAGCAGCTTAAGACTCCAGGGGTCATACGAGCAGTACTTC.

The J gene is TRBJ2-3, the V gene TRBV9, with D possibly matching TRBD1 (5 bases). Deletions cut 0 bases from V and 6 bases from J, with 11 bases between. CDR1 SGDLS and CDR2 YYNGEE come from the germline V gene. CDR3 length: 14 residues. The CDR3 DNA reads as TGTGCCAGCAGCGTAGCGGATGGGGCGGATACGCAGTATTTT. Its protein is CASSVADGADTQYF.

V usage is TRBV3-1 (or the pseudogene TRBV3-2) and J usage is TRBJ1-1; no definite D call. Germline-derived CDR1 and CDR2 are LGHDT and YNNKEL (reference sequence). This CDR3 spans 16 amino acids. The ends were cut back, 6 bases at V and 1 base at J, with 18 bases in the middle. The CDR3 loop reads CASRTEGGPKNTEAFF. The CDR3 DNA sequence: TGTGCCAGCAGAACAGAAGGTGGGCCGAAGAACACTGAAGCTTTCTTT.

The gene calls are TRBV19 and TRBJ2-3; weak D call: TRBD1 (7 bases). Trimming cost V 5 bases and J 2 bases, with 26 bases left between them. CDR1 and CDR2 (germline): LNHDA, SQIVND (reference sequence). CDR3 size: 19 residues. The CDR3 here is CASSLRGNRGGTVTDTQYF. Written as DNA, the CDR3 is TGTGCCAGTAGTCTCCGGGGTAACAGGGGAGGTACGGTCACAGATACGCAGTATTTT.

The chain is built from TRBV10-3 and TRBJ1-1; D is perhaps TRBD1 (6 bases). The CDR3 contains 18 residues. V lost 6 bases to trimming and J lost 3 bases, with 26 bases between them. CDR1 and CDR2 (germline): ENHRY, SYGVKD. The CDR3 region has the DNA TGTGCCATCAGGACCAGAAATAACAGGGTTTCGTGGGACACTGAAGCTTTCTTT. Translation gives CAIRTRNNRVSWDTEAFF.

This clone turned up a few times. The V gene is TRBV19, the J gene TRBJ1-5; possible D gene TRBD1, 5 bases. CDR1 is LNHDA, CDR2 SQIVND, per germline (reference sequence). V shed 3 bases and J shed 2 bases, with 14 bases lying between them. The CDR3 loop spans 16 amino acids. The chain's CDR3 is CASSIPPGSGNQPQHF. DNA of the CDR3: TGTGCCAGTAGTATCCCCCCAGGGTCGGGCAATCAGCCCCAGCATTTT. The variable domain in full, completed from reference TRBV19 and TRBJ1-5, reads DGGITQSPKYLFRKEGQNVTLSCEQNLNHDAMYWYRQDPGQGLRLIYYSQIVNDFQKGDIAEGYSVSREKKESFPLTVTSAQKNPTAFYLCASSIPPGSGNQPQHFGDGTRLSIL.

The CDR3 nucleotides are TGTGCCAGCAGCCAAGGCCTCGGAGGGCCCTATGGCTACACCTTC. Its protein is CASSQGLGGPYGYTF. This chain connects TRBV3-1 (or the pseudogene TRBV3-2) to TRBJ1-2; D gene unclear. The CDR3 runs 15 residues. Deletions cut 1 base from V and 4 bases from J, with 13 bases between. Germline V gene sequence: CDR1 LGHDT, CDR2 YNNKEL (reference sequence).

This clone was counted only a few times. The J gene is TRBJ2-2, the V gene TRBV6-5, with TRBD1 matching over 7 bases. Germline CDR1 reads MNHEY; CDR2 reads SVGAGI. There are 13 residues in the CDR3. V shed 11 bases and J 3 bases; nucleotides not matched to a gene: 6. CDR3 coding DNA: TGTGCCGCCCGGGACAGTTACACCGGGGAGCTGTTTTTT. Translating it yields CAARDSYTGELFF.

The J gene is TRBJ2-7, the V gene TRBV29-1; TRBD2 aligns across 10 bases. Trimming removed 6 bases from V and 1 base from J; junction bases left unmatched: 6. The CDR3 spans 14 residues. CDR1 is SQVTM and CDR2 is ANQGSEA in the germline V gene. CDR3 protein: CSVQGLAASYEQYF. The CDR3 DNA reads as TGCAGCGTGCAAGGACTAGCGGCTTCCTACGAGCAGTACTTC.